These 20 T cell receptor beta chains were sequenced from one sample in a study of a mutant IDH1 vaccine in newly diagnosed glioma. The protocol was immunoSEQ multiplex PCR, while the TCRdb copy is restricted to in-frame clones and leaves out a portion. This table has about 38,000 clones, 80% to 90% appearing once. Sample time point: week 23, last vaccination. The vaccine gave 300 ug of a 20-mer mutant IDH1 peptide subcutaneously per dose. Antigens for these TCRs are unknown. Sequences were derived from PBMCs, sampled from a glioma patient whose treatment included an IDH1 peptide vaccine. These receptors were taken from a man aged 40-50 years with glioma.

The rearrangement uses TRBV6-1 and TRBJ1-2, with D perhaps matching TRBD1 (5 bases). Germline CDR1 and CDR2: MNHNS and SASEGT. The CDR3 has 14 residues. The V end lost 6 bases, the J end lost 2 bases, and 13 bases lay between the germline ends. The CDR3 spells CASSPGQANYGYTF. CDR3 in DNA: TGTGCCAGCAGCCCCGGACAAGCGAACTATGGCTACACCTTC.

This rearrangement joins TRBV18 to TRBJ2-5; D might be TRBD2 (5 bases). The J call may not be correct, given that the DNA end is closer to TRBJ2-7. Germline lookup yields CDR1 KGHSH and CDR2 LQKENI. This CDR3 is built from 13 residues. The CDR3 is CASSRAGGDEQYF. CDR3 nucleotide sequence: TGTGCCAGCTCTCGTGCAGGAGGAGACGAGCAGTACTTC.

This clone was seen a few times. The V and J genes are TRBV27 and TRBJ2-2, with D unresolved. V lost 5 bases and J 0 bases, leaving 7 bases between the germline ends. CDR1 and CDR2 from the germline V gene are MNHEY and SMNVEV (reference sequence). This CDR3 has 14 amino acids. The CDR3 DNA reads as TGTGCCAGCAGTAAACTTTCGAACACCGGGGAGCTGTTTTTT. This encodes CASSKLSNTGELFF.

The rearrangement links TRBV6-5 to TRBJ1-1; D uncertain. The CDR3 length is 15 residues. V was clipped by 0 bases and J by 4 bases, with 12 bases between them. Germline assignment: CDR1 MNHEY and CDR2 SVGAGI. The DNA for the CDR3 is TGTGCCAGCAGTTACTCGAAGCGGTCGGGCACTGAAGCTTTCTTT. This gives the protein CASSYSKRSGTEAFF.

This chain's CDR3 is CAIRGPTEAFF. CDR3 DNA: TGTGCCATCAGGGGTCCCACTGAAGCTTTCTTT. The chain recombines TRBV10-3 with TRBJ1-1; no definite D call. V dropped 6 bases and J dropped 4 bases, with 6 bases sitting between them. This CDR3 contains 11 residues. CDR1 ENHRY and CDR2 SYGVKD come from the germline V gene.

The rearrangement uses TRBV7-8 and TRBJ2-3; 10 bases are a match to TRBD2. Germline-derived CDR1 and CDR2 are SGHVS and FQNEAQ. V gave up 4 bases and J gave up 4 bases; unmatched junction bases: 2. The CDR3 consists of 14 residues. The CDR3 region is CASSSSGGPDTQYF. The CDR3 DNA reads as TGTGCCAGCAGCTCTAGCGGGGGACCAGATACGCAGTATTTT.

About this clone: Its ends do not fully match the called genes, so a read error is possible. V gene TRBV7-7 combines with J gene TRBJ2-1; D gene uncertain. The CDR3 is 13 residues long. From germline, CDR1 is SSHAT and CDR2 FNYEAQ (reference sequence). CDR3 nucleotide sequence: TGTGCTAGCAGCTTAAGGCCCACTGGTGAGCAGTTCTTC. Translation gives CASSLRPTGEQFF.

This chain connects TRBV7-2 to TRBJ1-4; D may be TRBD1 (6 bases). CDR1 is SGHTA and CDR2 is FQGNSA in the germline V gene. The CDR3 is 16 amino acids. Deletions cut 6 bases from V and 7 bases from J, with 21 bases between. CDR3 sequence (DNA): TGTGCCAGCAGAGACGATGCGGGGGGCATGAGTGAAAAACTGTTTTTT. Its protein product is CASRDDAGGMSEKLFF.

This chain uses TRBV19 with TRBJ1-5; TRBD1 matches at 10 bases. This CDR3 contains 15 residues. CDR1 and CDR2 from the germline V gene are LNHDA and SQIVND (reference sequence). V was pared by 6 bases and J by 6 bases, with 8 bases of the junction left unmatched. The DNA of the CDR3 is TGTGCCAGTAGCACCGGGACAGGGGATTTTCAGCCCCAGCATTTT. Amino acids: CASSTGTGDFQPQHF.

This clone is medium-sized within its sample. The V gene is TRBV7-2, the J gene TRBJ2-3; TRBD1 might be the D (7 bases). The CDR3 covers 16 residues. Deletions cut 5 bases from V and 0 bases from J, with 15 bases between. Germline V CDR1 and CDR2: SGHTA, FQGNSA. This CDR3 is CASSARQGGSTDTQYF. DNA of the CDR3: TGTGCCAGCAGCGCCAGACAGGGAGGTAGCACAGATACGCAGTATTTT.

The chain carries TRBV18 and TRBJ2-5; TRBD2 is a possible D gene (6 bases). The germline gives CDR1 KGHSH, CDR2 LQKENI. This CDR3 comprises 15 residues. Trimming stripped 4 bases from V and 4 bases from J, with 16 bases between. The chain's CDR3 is CASSQRVFGGETQYF. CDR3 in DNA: TGTGCCAGCTCACAACGCGTATTCGGGGGAGAGACCCAGTACTTC.

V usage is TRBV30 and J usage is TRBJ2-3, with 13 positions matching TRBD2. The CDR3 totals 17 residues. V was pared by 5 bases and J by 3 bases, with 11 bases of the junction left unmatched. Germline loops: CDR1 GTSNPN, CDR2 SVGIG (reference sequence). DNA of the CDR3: TGTGCCTGGGTGAACCCCTGGACTAGCGGGAGAACAGATACGCAGTATTTT. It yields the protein CAWVNPWTSGRTDTQYF. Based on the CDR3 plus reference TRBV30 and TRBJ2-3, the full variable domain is SQTIHQWPATLVQPVGSPLSLECTVEGTSNPNLYWYRQAAGRGLQLLFYSVGIGQISSEVPQNLSASRPQDRQFILSSKKLLLSDSGFYLCAWVNPWTSGRTDTQYFGPGTRLTVL.

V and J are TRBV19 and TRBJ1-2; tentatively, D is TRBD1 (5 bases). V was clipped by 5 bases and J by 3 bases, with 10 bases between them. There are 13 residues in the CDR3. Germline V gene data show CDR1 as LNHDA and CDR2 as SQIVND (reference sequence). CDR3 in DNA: TGTGCCAGTAGTCCCAGGGCGGACTATGGCTACACCTTC. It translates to CASSPRADYGYTF.

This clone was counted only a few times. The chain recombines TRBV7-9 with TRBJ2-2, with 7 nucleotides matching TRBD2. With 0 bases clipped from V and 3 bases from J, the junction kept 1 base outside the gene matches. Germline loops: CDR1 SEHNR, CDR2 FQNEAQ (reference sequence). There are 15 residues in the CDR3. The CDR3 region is CASSLALADTGELFF. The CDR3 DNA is TGTGCCAGCAGCTTAGCTCTAGCGGACACCGGGGAGCTGTTTTTT.

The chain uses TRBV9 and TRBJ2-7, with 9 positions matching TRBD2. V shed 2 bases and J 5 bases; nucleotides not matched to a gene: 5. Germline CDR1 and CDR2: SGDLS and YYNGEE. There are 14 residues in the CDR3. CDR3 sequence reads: CASSVGLASHEQYF. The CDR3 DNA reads TGTGCCAGCAGCGTTGGACTAGCGAGCCACGAGCAGTACTTC.

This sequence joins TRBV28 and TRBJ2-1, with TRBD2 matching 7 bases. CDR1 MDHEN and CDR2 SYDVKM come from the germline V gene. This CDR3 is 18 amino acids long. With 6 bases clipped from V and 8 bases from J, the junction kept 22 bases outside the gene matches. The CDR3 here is CASRNWDFITGGGDEQFF. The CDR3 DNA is TGTGCCAGCAGGAACTGGGACTTTATAACGGGAGGAGGTGATGAGCAGTTCTTC. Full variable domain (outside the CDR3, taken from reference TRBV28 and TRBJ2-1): DVKVTQSSRYLVKRTGEKVFLECVQDMDHENMFWYRQDPGLGLRLIYFSYDVKMKEKGDIPEGYSVSREKKERFSLILESASTNQTSMYLCASRNWDFITGGGDEQFFGPGTRLTVL.

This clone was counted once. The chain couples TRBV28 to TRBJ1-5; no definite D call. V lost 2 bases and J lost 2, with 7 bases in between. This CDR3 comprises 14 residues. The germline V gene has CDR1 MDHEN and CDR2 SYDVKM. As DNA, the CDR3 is TGTGCCAGCAGTTTAGTCAAGCGCAATCAGCCCCAGCATTTT. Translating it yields CASSLVKRNQPQHF.

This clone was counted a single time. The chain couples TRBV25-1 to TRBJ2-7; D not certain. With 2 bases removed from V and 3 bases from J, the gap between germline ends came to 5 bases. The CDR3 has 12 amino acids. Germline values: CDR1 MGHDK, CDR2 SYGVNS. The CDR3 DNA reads TGTGCCAGCAGTGAACAGTACTACGAGCAGTACTTC. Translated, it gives CASSEQYYEQYF.

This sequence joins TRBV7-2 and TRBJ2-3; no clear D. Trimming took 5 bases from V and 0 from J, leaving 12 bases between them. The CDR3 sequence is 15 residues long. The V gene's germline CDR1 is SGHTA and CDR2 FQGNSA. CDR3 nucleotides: TGTGCCAGCAGCGGCGACTGGTCTAGCACAGATACGCAGTATTTT. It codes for CASSGDWSSTDTQYF.

For the CDR3, the DNA is TGCGCCAGCAGCCAAGATTCAGGAAACACCATATATTTT. Amino acids: CASSQDSGNTIYF. V is TRBV4-3 and J is TRBJ1-3; the D is unclear. V lost 0 bases and J 4 bases, leaving 4 bases between the germline ends. Germline V gives CDR1 LGHNA, CDR2 YSLEER. The CDR3 covers 13 residues.